This entry lists 23 T cell receptor beta chains sequenced from one sample in a study of blood T cell repertoires in COVID-19 (dated by TCRdb to the early 2020s). Library generation was performed with the immunoSEQ multiplex PCR assay. TCRdb holds this immuneACCESS table with in-frame rearrangements only. Some clones are missing; in checked studies, unresolved V genes explain under half, and the rest has no known cause. The sample table shows about 200,000 clones, and around four fifths are seen once. Of the sample, under 0.95% is held by the ten largest clones. Sequences were obtained from peripheral blood. The source is a man between 60 and 75 years old with COVID-19, enrolled during active disease.

This rearrangement joins TRBV4-1 to TRBJ2-1; maybe TRBD2 (6 bases). The CDR3 consists of 17 residues. Per the germline V gene, CDR1 is MGHRA and CDR2 is YSYEKL. The V end was cut by 1 base, the J end by 2 bases, with 15 bases between. The CDR3 sequence is CASSQVHTGAAYNEQFF. The DNA for the CDR3 is TGCGCCAGCAGCCAAGTTCATACGGGAGCGGCCTACAATGAGCAGTTCTTC.

This clone was observed once. The chain is built from TRBV27 and TRBJ2-1; possibly TRBD1 for D (5 bases). The CDR3 extends over 14 amino acids. V was trimmed by 3 bases and J by 6 bases, leaving 12 bases between them. Germline-derived CDR1 and CDR2 are MNHEY and SMNVEV (reference sequence). This chain's CDR3 is CASSFQGAGNEQFF. The DNA for the CDR3 is TGTGCCAGCAGTTTTCAAGGGGCAGGCAATGAGCAGTTCTTC.

The rearrangement uses TRBV29-1 and TRBJ1-3; D not certain. The CDR3 is 13 residues long. Germline assignment: CDR1 SQVTM and CDR2 ANQGSEA. The V end lost 0 bases, the J end lost 0 bases, and 3 bases lay between the germline ends. The CDR3 DNA reads as TGCAGCGTTGAAGATCACTCTGGAAACACCATATATTTT. Protein: CSVEDHSGNTIYF.

This clone came up a few times. The chain couples TRBV12-3 or TRBV12-4 to TRBJ1-1; D is uncertain. This CDR3 has 13 residues. V was clipped by 3 bases and J by 4 bases, with 9 bases between them. The CDR3 DNA reads as TGTGCCAGCAGTTTGGAGGGATCCACTGAAGCTTTCTTT. The encoded protein is CASSLEGSTEAFF.

This clone appeared once. This CDR3 reads CAWTDYWDYGYTF. DNA for the CDR3: TGTGCCTGGACGGACTATTGGGACTATGGCTACACCTTC. The chain joins TRBV30 to TRBJ1-2, with D unclear. With 4 bases removed from V and 3 bases from J, the gap between germline ends came to 12 bases. The CDR3 covers 13 residues. Germline V lookup: CDR1 GTSNPN, CDR2 SVGIG (reference sequence).

This chain links TRBV5-4 with TRBJ2-1, with unresolved D. The V gene's germline CDR1 is SGHNT and CDR2 YYREEE (reference sequence). V gave up 0 bases and J gave up 3 bases, with 4 bases separating them. CDR3 length: 13 residues. The CDR3 here is CASSLVGYNEQFF. CDR3 nucleotides: TGTGCCAGCAGCTTGGTCGGCTACAATGAGCAGTTCTTC.

The gene calls are TRBV5-1 and TRBJ2-7, with 14 bases matching TRBD2. Looked up from germline, CDR1 is SGHRS and CDR2 is YFSETQ. V lost 5 bases, J lost 5 bases, and 9 bases stayed unmatched. The length of the CDR3 is 16 residues. This CDR3 reads CASRSQGLAGVNEQYF. In DNA, the CDR3 is TGCGCCAGCAGGTCGCAGGGACTAGCGGGAGTGAACGAGCAGTACTTC.

This chain uses TRBV3-1 (or the pseudogene TRBV3-2) with TRBJ1-2; 7 nucleotides line up with TRBD1. Germline V CDR1 and CDR2: LGHDT, YNNKEL (reference sequence). The CDR3 has 15 residues. The junction had 10 bases not matched to a gene; V was cut back by 4 bases and J by 5 bases. The CDR3 nucleotides are TGTGCCAGCAGCCGGACGGGACAGTCTTTTTATGGCTACACCTTC. Translating gives CASSRTGQSFYGYTF.

The chain links TRBV5-1 to TRBJ2-1, with TRBD2 matching 15 bases. Germline CDR1 SGHRS, CDR2 YFSETQ. J was trimmed by 7 bases and V by 3 bases; bases with no gene match: 2. This CDR3 is 15 amino acids long. The CDR3 spells CASSWTSGRANEQFF. The CDR3 nucleotides read TGCGCCAGCAGCTGGACTAGCGGGAGGGCAAATGAGCAGTTCTTC. Combining the CDR3 with reference TRBV5-1 and TRBJ2-1 gives the whole variable domain KAGVTQTPRYLIKTRGQQVTLSCSPISGHRSVSWYQQTPGQGLQFLFEYFSETQRNKGNFPGRFSGRQFSNSRSEMNVSTLELGDSALYLCASSWTSGRANEQFFGPGTRLTVL.

The genes are TRBV19 and TRBJ1-1; 7 bases are a match to TRBD1. V lost 4 bases and J lost 5; bases outside the gene matches: 13. Germline assignment: CDR1 LNHDA and CDR2 SQIVND (reference sequence). The CDR3 length is 16 residues. The CDR3 is CASSKMQGEVRTEAFF. In DNA form, the CDR3 reads TGTGCCAGTAGTAAGATGCAGGGGGAAGTTAGAACTGAAGCTTTCTTT.

This chain connects TRBV18 to TRBJ1-1; D uncertain. V shed 6 bases and J shed 1 base, with 15 bases lying between them. CDR1 and CDR2 (germline): KGHSH, LQKENI. The CDR3 consists of 15 residues. The chain's CDR3 is CASSFEGWGNTEAFF. CDR3 coding DNA: TGTGCCAGCTCCTTTGAGGGTTGGGGGAACACTGAAGCTTTCTTT. Filled out from reference TRBV18 and TRBJ1-1, the complete variable domain reads NAGVMQNPRHLVRRRGQEARLRCSPMKGHSHVYWYRQLPEEGLKFMVYLQKENIIDESGMPKERFSAEFPKEGPSILRIQQVVRGDSAAYFCASSFEGWGNTEAFFGQGTRLTVV.

This chain's CDR3 is CASSPPNGRGYTEAFF. The CDR3 region has the DNA TGTGCCAGCTCACCACCCAACGGACGGGGGTACACTGAAGCTTTCTTT. The V gene is TRBV18, the J gene TRBJ1-1, with a tentative D call TRBD1 (5 bases). This CDR3 spans 16 amino acids. Germline V gene lookup returns CDR1 KGHSH and CDR2 LQKENI. Trimming took 0 bases from V and 3 from J, leaving 14 bases between them.

The chain links TRBV27 to TRBJ1-6, with TRBD1 identical over 7 bases. J gave up 5 bases and V 8 bases, and 12 bases lay outside the gene matches. The V gene's germline CDR1 is MNHEY and CDR2 SMNVEV (reference sequence). The CDR3 runs to 16 residues. In DNA form, the CDR3 reads TGTGCCAGCGGGACAGAAAAGGCCTACCATAATTCACCCCTCCACTTT. Residues: CASGTEKAYHNSPLHF.

The rearrangement joins TRBV2 to TRBJ1-3; 9 nucleotides agree with TRBD1. Germline values: CDR1 SNHLY, CDR2 FYNNEI. There are 17 residues in the CDR3. Trimming cost V 5 bases and J 0 bases; bases outside gene matches: 8. CDR3 region: CASSRTGGLSSGNTIYF. Here the CDR3 DNA reads TGTGCCAGCAGTCGTACAGGGGGCCTGAGCTCTGGAAACACCATATATTTT. The full variable domain, its missing parts supplied by reference TRBV2 and TRBJ1-3, is EPEVTQTPSHQVTQMGQEVILRCVPISNHLYFYWYRQILGQKVEFLVSFYNNEISEKSEIFDDQFSVERPDGSNFTLKIRSTKLEDSAMYFCASSRTGGLSSGNTIYFGEGSWLTVV.

This clone came up once. For the CDR3, the DNA is TGCGCCAGCAGCTCCGGGACAGGCAATCAGCCCCAGCATTTT. It yields the protein CASSSGTGNQPQHF. The chain has TRBV5-1 and TRBJ1-5, with 7 nucleotides matching TRBD1. The junction had 2 bases not matched to a gene; V was cut back by 3 bases and J by 2 bases. CDR3 size: 14 residues. CDR1 SGHRS and CDR2 YFSETQ come from the germline V gene.

V usage is TRBV6-5 and J usage is TRBJ2-7; TRBD1 is a possible D gene (6 bases). The CDR3 is 14 residues long. Trimming removed 5 bases at V and 0 bases at J, with 11 bases between. From germline, CDR1 is MNHEY and CDR2 SVGAGI. The CDR3 DNA reads as TGTGCCAGCAGTCCAGGGGACGTCTCCTACGAGCAGTACTTC. As protein: CASSPGDVSYEQYF.

The DNA of the CDR3 is TGTGCCAGCAGTGTACGGGTGAACTATGGCTACACCTTC. Its translation is CASSVRVNYGYTF. This chain uses TRBV2 with TRBJ1-2; no definite D call. The CDR3 contains 13 residues. Germline CDR1 is SNHLY and CDR2 is FYNNEI. Trimming took 4 bases from V and 2 from J, leaving 8 bases between them. Variable domain in full (rest from reference TRBV2 and TRBJ1-2): EPEVTQTPSHQVTQMGQEVILRCVPISNHLYFYWYRQILGQKVEFLVSFYNNEISEKSEIFDDQFSVERPDGSNFTLKIRSTKLEDSAMYFCASSVRVNYGYTFGSGTRLTVV.

V and J are TRBV2 and TRBJ2-1; the match to TRBD2 covers 9 bases. The V gene end was trimmed by 4 bases and the J gene end by 4 bases; junction bases not matched to a gene: 8. Germline CDR1 is SNHLY and CDR2 is FYNNEI. The length of the CDR3 is 16 residues. The CDR3 loop reads CASSVGSGRVYNEQFF. The CDR3 region has the DNA TGTGCCAGCAGTGTAGGTAGCGGGAGAGTTTACAATGAGCAGTTCTTC.

The genes are TRBV3-1 (or the pseudogene TRBV3-2) and TRBJ1-5; D gene uncertain. The germline V and J ends were trimmed by 3 bases and 4 bases, with 10 bases remaining between them. The CDR3 length is 14 residues. Germline values: CDR1 LGHDT, CDR2 YNNKEL (reference sequence). The CDR3 nucleotides read TGTGCCAGCAGCCATGGACTGATGAATCAGCCCCAGCATTTT. The encoded protein is CASSHGLMNQPQHF.

This clone was counted once. The J gene is TRBJ2-5, the V gene TRBV5-1, with 9 bases matching TRBD1. This CDR3 contains 15 residues. CDR1 and CDR2 from the germline V gene are SGHRS and YFSETQ. Trimming at V came to 0 bases and at J to 5 bases, leaving 5 bases not matched to a gene. Here the CDR3 DNA reads TGCGCCAGCAGCTTGGGACAGGGGGAGATTGAGACCCAGTACTTC. This encodes CASSLGQGEIETQYF.

This rearrangement joins TRBV7-2 to TRBJ1-2, with TRBD1 as a possible D gene (5 bases). Trimming took off 5 bases at V and 5 bases at J, with 18 bases between the two ends. The germline CDR1 and CDR2 sequences are SGHTA and FQGNSA. This CDR3 contains 15 residues. CDR3 sequence reads: CASSPQGRERYGYTF. The CDR3, as DNA: TGTGCCAGCAGCCCCCAGGGACGGGAGAGGTATGGCTACACCTTC.

The V gene is TRBV5-3, the J gene TRBJ2-7, with TRBD2 matching over 7 bases. TRBV5-3 belongs to the ORF category, with a function that is uncertain. The CDR3 sequence is 16 residues long. J was trimmed by 0 bases and V by 4 bases; bases with no gene match: 10. Written as DNA, the CDR3 is TGTGCCAGAAGCGGCTCACTAGCGCGTAGCTCCTACGAGCAGTACTTC. As protein: CARSGSLARSSYEQYF.

The V and J genes are TRBV6-2 or TRBV6-3 and TRBJ1-2, with TRBD1 matching over 11 bases. V gave up 5 bases and J gave up 6 bases; unmatched junction bases: 5. This CDR3 has 14 residues. CDR1 MNHEY and CDR2 SVGEGT come from the germline V gene. DNA of the CDR3: TGTGCCAGCAGTCCCGGGACAGGGGGAGATGGCTACACCTTC. Encoded protein: CASSPGTGGDGYTF.